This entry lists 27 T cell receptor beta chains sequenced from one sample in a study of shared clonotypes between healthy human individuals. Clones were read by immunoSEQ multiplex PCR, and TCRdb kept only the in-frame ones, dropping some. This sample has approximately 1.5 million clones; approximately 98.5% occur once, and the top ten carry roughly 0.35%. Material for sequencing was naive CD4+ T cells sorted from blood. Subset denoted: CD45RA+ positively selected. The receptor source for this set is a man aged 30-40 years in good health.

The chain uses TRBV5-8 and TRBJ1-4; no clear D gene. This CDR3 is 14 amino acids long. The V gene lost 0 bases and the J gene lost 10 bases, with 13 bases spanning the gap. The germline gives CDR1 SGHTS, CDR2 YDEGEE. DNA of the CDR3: TGTGCCAGCAGCTTGGGAGGGCGCGATGGAAAACTGTTTTTT. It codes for CASSLGGRDGKLFF. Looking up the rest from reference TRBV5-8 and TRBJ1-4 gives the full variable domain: EAGVTQSPTHLIKTRGQQATLRCSPISGHTSVYWYQQALGLGLQFLLWYDEGEERNRGNFPPRFSGRQFPNYSSELNVNALELEDSALYLCASSLGGRDGKLFFGSGTQLSVL.

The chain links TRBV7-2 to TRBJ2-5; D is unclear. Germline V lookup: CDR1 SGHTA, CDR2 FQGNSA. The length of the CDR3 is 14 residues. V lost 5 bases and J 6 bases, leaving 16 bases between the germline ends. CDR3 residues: CASSESGYRQTQYF. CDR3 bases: TGTGCCAGCAGCGAGAGTGGGTATCGACAGACCCAGTACTTC.

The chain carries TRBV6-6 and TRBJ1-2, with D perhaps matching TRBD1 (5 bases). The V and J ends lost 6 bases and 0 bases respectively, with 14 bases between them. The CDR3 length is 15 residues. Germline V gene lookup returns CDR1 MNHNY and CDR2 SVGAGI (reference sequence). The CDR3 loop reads CASRPRGVANYGYTF. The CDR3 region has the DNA TGTGCCAGCAGGCCTCGGGGGGTAGCTAACTATGGCTACACCTTC.

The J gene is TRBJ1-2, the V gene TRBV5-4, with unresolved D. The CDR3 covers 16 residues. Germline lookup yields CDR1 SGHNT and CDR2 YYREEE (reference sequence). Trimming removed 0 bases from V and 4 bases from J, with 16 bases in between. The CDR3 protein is CASSLVPPGGVYGYTF. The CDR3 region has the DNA TGTGCCAGCAGCTTGGTGCCCCCTGGCGGGGTCTATGGCTACACCTTC.

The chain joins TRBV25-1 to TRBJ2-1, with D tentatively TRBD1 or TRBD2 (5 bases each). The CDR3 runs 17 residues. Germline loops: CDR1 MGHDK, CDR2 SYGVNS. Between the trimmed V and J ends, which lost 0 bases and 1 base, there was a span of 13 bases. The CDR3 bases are TGTGCCAGCAGTGAATATGTACTAGGGGTATCCTACAATGAGCAGTTCTTC. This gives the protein CASSEYVLGVSYNEQFF.

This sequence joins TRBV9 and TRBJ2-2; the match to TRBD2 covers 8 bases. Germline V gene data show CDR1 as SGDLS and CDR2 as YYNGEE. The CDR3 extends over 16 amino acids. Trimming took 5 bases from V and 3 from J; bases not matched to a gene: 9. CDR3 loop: CASRFGTRSDTGELFF. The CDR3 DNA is TGTGCCAGCAGGTTCGGGACTAGGTCGGACACCGGGGAGCTGTTTTTT.

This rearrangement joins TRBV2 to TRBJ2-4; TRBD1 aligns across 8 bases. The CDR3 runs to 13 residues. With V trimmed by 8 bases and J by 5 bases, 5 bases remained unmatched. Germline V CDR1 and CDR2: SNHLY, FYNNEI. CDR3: CASLFRGQNIQYF. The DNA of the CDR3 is TGTGCCAGCTTGTTCAGGGGGCAAAACATTCAGTACTTC. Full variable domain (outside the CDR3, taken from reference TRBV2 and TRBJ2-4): EPEVTQTPSHQVTQMGQEVILRCVPISNHLYFYWYRQILGQKVEFLVSFYNNEISEKSEIFDDQFSVERPDGSNFTLKIRSTKLEDSAMYFCASLFRGQNIQYFGAGTRLSVL.

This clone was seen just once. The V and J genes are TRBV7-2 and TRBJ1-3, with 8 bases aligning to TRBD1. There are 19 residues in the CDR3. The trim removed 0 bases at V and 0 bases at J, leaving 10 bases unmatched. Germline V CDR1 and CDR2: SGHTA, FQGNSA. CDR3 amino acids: CASSLAVVQGASSGNTIYF. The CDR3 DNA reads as TGTGCCAGCAGCTTAGCCGTGGTGCAGGGGGCTAGCTCTGGAAACACCATATATTTT.

The CDR3 DNA sequence: TGTGCCAGCAGTGTGGAGCTATACAATGAGCAGTTCTTC. Translated: CASSVELYNEQFF. The genes are TRBV6-1 and TRBJ2-1; unclear D gene. Germline values: CDR1 MNHNS, CDR2 SASEGT. Trimming stripped 4 bases from V and 4 bases from J, with 8 bases between. This CDR3 comprises 13 residues.

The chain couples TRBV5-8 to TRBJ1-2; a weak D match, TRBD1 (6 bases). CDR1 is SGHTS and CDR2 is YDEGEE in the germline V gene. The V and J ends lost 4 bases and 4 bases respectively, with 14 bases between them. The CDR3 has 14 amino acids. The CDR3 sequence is CASSGAGTFYGYTF. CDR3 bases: TGTGCCAGCAGCGGAGCCGGGACATTCTATGGCTACACCTTC.

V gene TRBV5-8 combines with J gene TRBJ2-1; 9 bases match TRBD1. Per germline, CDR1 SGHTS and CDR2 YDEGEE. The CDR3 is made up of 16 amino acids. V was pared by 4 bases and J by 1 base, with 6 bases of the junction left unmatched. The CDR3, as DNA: TGTGCCAGCAGCCAGACAGGGGGGGGATCCTACAATGAGCAGTTCTTC. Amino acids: CASSQTGGGSYNEQFF.

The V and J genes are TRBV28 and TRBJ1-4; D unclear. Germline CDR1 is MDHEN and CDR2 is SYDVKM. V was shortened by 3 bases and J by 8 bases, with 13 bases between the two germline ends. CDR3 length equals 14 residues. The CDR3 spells CASSFRGIREKLFF. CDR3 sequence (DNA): TGTGCCAGCAGTTTCCGCGGCATCCGGGAAAAACTGTTTTTT.

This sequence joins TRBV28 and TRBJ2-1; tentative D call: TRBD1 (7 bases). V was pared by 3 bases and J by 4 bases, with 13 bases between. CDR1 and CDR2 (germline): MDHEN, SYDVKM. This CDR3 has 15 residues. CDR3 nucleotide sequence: TGTGCCAGCAGTTTCTGGAGGGGGCCGTACAATGAGCAGTTCTTC. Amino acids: CASSFWRGPYNEQFF. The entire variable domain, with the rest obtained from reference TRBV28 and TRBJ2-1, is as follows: DVKVTQSSRYLVKRTGEKVFLECVQDMDHENMFWYRQDPGLGLRLIYFSYDVKMKEKGDIPEGYSVSREKKERFSLILESASTNQTSMYLCASSFWRGPYNEQFFGPGTRLTVL.

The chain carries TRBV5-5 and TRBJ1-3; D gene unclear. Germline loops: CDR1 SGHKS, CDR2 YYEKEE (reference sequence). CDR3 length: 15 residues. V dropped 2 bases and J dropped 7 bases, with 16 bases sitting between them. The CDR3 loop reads CASSLIGHLGNTIYF. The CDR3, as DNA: TGTGCCAGCAGCTTAATAGGGCACCTTGGGAACACCATATATTTT.

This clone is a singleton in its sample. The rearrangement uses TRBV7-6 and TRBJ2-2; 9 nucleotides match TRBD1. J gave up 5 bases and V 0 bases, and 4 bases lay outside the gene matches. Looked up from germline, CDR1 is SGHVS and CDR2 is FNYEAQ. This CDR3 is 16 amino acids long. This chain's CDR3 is CASSLAGQGGTGELFF. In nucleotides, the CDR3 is TGTGCCAGCAGCTTAGCGGGACAGGGCGGAACCGGGGAGCTGTTTTTT.

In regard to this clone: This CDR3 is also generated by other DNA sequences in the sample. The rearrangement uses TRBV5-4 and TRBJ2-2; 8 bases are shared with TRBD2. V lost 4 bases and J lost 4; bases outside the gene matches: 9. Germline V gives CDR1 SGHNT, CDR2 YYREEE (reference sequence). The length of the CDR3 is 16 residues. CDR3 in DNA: TGTGCCAGCAGCCTCGGGCTAGCGGGCGGCACCGGGGAGCTGTTTTTT. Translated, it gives CASSLGLAGGTGELFF.

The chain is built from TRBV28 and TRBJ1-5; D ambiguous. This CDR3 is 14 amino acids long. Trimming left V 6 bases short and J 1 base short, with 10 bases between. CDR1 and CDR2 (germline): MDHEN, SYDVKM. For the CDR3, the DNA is TGTGCCAGCAGGGACGCGGACAGCAATCAGCCCCAGCATTTT. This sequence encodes CASRDADSNQPQHF. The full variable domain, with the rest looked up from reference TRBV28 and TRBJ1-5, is DVKVTQSSRYLVKRTGEKVFLECVQDMDHENMFWYRQDPGLGLRLIYFSYDVKMKEKGDIPEGYSVSREKKERFSLILESASTNQTSMYLCASRDADSNQPQHFGDGTRLSIL.

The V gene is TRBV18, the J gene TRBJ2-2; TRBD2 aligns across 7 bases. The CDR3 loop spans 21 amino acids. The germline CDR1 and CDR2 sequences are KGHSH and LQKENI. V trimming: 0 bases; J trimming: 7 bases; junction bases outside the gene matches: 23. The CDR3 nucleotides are TGTGCCAGCTCACCACCGACGATTGGCGGGAGTTTTGGAGTCCGCGTCGGGGAGCTGTTTTTT. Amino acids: CASSPPTIGGSFGVRVGELFF.

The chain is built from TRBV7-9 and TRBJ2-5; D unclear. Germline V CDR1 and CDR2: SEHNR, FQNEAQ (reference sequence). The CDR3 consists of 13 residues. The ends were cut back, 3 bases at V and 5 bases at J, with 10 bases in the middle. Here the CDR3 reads CASSFQTQETQYF. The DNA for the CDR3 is TGTGCCAGCAGCTTTCAAACCCAGGAGACCCAGTACTTC.

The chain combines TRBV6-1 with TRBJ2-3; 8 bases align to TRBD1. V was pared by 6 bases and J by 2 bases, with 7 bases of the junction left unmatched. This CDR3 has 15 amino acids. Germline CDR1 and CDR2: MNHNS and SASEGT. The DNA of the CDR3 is TGTGCCAGCAGATCCCAGGGGGCCCTCACAGATACGCAGTATTTT. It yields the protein CASRSQGALTDTQYF.

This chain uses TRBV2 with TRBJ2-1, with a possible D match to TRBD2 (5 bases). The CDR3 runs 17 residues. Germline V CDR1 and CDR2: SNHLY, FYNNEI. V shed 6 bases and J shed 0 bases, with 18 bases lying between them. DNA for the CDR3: TGTGCCAGCAGGTTTCGGGCGGGCTCAATCTCCTACAATGAGCAGTTCTTC. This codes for CASRFRAGSISYNEQFF.

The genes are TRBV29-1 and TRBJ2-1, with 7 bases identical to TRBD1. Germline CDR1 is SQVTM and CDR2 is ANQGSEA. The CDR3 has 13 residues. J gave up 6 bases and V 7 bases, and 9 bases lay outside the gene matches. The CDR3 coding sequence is TGCAGCGCCTGGGAACAGGGGCTCAATGAGCAGTTCTTC. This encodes CSAWEQGLNEQFF.

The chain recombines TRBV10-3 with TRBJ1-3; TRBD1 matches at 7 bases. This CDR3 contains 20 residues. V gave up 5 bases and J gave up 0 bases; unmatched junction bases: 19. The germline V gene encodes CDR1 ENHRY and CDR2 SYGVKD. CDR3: CAISTREYRQGWDSGNTIYF. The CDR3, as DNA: TGTGCCATCAGTACCCGAGAGTACCGACAGGGCTGGGACTCTGGAAACACCATATATTTT.

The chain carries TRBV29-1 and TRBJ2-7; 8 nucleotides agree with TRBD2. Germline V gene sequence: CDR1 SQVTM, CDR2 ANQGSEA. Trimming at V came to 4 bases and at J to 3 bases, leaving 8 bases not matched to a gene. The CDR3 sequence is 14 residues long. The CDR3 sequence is CSVGGAGEFYEQYF. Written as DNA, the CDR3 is TGCAGCGTTGGCGGAGCGGGAGAATTCTACGAGCAGTACTTC.

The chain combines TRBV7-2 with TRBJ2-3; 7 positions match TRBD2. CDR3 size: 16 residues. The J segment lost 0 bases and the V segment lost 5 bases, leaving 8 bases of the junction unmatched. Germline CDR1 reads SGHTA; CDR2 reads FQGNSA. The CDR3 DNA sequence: TGTGCCAGCAGCCCCCGGACTAGTCCTAGCACAGATACGCAGTATTTT. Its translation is CASSPRTSPSTDTQYF.

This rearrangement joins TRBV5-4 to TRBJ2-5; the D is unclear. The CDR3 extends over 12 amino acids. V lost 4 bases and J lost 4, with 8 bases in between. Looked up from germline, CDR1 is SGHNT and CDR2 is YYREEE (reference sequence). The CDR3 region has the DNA TGTGCCAGCAGCACAATCCGAGAGACCCAGTACTTC. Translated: CASSTIRETQYF.

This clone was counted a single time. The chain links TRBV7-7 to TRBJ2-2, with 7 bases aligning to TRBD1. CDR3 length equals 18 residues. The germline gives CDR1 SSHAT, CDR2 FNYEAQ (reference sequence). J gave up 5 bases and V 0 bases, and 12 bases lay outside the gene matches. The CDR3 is CASSLAGGAGRMTGELFF. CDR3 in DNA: TGTGCCAGCAGCTTAGCAGGGGGCGCGGGTCGAATGACCGGGGAGCTGTTTTTT.